This TCR beta chain was sequenced for a study of beta chain features in type 1 diabetes. Study-level information: Taken together, all samples contributed some 100 million examined sorted cells.

TCRB transcripts that were expressed got sequenced, as all of the isolated RNA had been reverse transcribed. Naive, central memory and regulatory T cell samples averaged around 3.5 million immunoSEQ reads each. Measured with immunoSEQ multiplex PCR; TCRdb has only the in-frame clones, and not every one. The table lists hundreds of thousands of clones, over 12% of them singletons, with just under 0.04% in the top ten. Germline CDR1 reads SGHVS; CDR2 reads FNYEAQ. There are 16 residues in the CDR3. V shed 1 base and J shed 1 base, with 13 bases lying between them. This clone was seen a few times. The antigen is unknown. Cell sorting via CD45RO/CCR7/CD25/CD127/CD95/CD27 was performed to obtain CD4+ naive, central memory, regulatory and stem cell-like memory cells. Findings of the study overall: Within patients, naive, central memory and Treg TCRB repertoires seemed more similar than within healthy donors. A moderate, significant TCRB CDR3 shortening appeared in type 1 diabetes across four CD4+ subsets.

The rearrangement uses TRBV7-6 and TRBJ2-5; tentative D call: TRBD2 (5 bases). The sequenced material came from naive CD4+ T cells from blood. The sequence was obtained from a man between 18 and 35 years old with type 1 diabetes. The CDR3 spells CASSLVRGILQETQYF. CDR3 nucleotides: TGTGCCAGCAGCTTAGTCCGAGGGATTCTCCAAGAGACCCAGTACTTC.